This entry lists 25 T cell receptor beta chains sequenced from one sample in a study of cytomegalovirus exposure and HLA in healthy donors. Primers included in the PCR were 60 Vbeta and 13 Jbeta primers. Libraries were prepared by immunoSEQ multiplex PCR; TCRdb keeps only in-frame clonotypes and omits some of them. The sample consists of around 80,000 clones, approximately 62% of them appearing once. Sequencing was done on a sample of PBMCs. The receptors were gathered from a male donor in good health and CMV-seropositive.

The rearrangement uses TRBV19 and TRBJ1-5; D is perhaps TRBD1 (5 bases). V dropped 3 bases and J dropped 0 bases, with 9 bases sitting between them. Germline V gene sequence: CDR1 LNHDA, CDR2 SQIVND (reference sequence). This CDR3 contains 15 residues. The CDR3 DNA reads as TGTGCCAGTAGTATGGATCAGGGTAGCAATCAGCCCCAGCATTTT. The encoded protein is CASSMDQGSNQPQHF.

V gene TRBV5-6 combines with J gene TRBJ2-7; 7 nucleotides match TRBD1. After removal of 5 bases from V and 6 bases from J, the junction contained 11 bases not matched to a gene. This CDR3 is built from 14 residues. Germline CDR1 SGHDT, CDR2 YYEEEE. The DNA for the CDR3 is TGTGCCAGCAGTCCCTCCGGGACAGAAGGCGAGCAGTACTTC. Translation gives CASSPSGTEGEQYF.

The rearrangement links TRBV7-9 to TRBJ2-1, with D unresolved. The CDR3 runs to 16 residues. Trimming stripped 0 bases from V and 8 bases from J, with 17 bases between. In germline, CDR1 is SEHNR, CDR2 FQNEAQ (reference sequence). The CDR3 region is CASSLAYPLSPHEQFF. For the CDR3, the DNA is TGTGCCAGCAGCTTAGCCTACCCTCTCTCGCCCCATGAGCAGTTCTTC.

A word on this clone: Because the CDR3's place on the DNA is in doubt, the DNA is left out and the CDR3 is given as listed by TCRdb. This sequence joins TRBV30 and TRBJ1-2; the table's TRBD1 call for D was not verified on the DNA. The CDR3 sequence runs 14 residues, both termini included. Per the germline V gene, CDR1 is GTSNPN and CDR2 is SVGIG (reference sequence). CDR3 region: CAWSVAGGNYGYPF.

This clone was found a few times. CDR3: CSVPGTSGGVGGETQYF. The CDR3 DNA sequence: TGCAGCGTTCCCGGGACTAGCGGGGGGGTTGGGGGAGAGACCCAGTACTTC. The chain has TRBV29-1 and TRBJ2-5; TRBD2 agrees at 16 bases. Germline lookup yields CDR1 SQVTM and CDR2 ANQGSEA. The CDR3 loop spans 17 amino acids. J lost 4 bases, V lost 5 bases, and 10 bases had no gene match.

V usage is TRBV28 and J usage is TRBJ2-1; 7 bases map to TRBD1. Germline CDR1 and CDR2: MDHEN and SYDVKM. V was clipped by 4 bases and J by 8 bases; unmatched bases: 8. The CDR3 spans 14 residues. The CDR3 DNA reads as TGTGCCAGCAGTTCGAGACAGGGTAGGGATGAGCAGTTCTTC. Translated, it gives CASSSRQGRDEQFF.

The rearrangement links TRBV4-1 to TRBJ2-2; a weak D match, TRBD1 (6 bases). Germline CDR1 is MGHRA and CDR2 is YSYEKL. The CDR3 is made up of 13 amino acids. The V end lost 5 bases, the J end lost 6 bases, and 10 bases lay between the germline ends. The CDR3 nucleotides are TGCGCCAGCAGCGGGCAGGGGTCCGGGGAGCTGTTTTTT. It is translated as CASSGQGSGELFF.

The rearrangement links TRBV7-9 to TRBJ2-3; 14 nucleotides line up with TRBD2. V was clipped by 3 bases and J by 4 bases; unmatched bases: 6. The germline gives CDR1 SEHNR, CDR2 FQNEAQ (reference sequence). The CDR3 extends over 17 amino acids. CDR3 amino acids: CASSFGLAGGRADTQYF. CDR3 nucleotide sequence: TGTGCCAGCAGCTTCGGACTAGCGGGAGGACGGGCAGATACGCAGTATTTT.

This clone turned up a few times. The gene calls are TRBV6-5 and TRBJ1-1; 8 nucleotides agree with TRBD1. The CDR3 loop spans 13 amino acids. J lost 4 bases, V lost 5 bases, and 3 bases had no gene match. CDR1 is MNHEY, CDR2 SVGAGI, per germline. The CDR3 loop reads CASSPQGATEAFF. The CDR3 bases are TGTGCCAGCAGTCCTCAGGGGGCCACTGAAGCTTTCTTT.

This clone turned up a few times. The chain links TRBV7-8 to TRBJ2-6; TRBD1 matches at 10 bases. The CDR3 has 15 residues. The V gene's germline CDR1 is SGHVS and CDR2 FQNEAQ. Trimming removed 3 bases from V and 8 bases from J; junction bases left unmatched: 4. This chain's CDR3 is CASSFRTGGTNVLTF. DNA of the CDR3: TGTGCCAGCAGCTTTAGGACAGGGGGAACCAACGTCCTGACTTTC.

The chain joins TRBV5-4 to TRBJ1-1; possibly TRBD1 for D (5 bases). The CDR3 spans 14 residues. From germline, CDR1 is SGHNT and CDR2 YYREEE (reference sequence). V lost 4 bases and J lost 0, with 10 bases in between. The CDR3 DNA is TGTGCCAGCAGCCGGGGGGGGGTGAACACTGAAGCTTTCTTT. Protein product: CASSRGGVNTEAFF.

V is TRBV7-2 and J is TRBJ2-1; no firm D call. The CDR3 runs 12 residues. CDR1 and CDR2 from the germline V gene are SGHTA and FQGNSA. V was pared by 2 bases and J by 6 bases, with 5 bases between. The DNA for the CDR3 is TGTGCCAGCAGCTTAATGAGCAATGAGCAGTTCTTC. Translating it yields CASSLMSNEQFF.

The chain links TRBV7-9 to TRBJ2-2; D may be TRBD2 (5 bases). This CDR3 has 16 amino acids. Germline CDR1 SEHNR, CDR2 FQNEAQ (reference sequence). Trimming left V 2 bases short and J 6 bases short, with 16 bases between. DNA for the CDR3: TGTGCCAGCAGCTTACGCCTAGCTGAGCGTTCCGGGGAGCTGTTTTTT. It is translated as CASSLRLAERSGELFF.

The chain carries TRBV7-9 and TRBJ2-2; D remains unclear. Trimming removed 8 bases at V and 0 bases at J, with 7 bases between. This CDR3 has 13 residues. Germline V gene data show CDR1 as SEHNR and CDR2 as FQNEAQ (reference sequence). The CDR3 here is CASVSPNTGELFF. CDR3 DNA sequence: TGTGCCAGCGTCTCTCCGAACACCGGGGAGCTGTTTTTT. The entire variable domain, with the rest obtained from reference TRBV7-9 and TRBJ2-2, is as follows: DTGVSQNPRHKITKRGQNVTFRCDPISEHNRLYWYRQTLGQGPEFLTYFQNEAQLEKSRLLSDRFSAERPKGSFSTLEIQRTEQGDSAMYLCASVSPNTGELFFGEGSRLTVL.

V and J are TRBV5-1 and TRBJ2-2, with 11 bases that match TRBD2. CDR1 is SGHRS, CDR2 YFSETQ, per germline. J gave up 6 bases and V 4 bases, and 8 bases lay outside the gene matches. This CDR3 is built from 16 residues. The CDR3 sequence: CASSTGTSGSAGELFF. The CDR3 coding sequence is TGCGCCAGCAGCACCGGGACTAGCGGAAGTGCCGGGGAGCTGTTTTTT.

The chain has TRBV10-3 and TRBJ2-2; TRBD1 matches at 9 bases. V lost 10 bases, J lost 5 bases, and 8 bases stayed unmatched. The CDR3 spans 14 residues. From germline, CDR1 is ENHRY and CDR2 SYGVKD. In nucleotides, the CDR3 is TGTGCCACTCGACAGGGGGGAGGAACCGGGGAGCTGTTTTTT. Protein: CATRQGGGTGELFF.

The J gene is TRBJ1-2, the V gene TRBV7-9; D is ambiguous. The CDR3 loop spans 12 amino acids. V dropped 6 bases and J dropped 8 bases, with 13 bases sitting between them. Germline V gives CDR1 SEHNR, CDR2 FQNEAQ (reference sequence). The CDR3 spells CASRAPTGGYTF. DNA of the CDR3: TGTGCCAGCAGGGCCCCGACGGGGGGCTACACCTTC.

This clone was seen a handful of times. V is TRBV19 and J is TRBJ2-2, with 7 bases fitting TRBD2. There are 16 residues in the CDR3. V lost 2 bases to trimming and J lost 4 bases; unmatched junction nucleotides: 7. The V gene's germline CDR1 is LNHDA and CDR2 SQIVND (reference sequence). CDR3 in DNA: TGTGCCAGTAGTATAATCGCGGGAGCGGGCACCGGGGAGCTGTTTTTT. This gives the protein CASSIIAGAGTGELFF.

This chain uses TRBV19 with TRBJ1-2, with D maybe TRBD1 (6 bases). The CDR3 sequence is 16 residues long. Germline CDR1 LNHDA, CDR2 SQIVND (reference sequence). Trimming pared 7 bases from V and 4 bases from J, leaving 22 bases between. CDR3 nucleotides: TGTGCCAGTATGGAAAGGTCAGGGGACCCCTCCTATGGCTACACCTTC. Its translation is CASMERSGDPSYGYTF.

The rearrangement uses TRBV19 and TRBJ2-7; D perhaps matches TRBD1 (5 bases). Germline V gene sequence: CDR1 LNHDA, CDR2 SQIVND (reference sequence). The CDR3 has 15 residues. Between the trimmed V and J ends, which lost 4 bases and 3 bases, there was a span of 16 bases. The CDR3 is CASSKGQGLYYEQYF. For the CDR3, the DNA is TGTGCCAGTAGTAAAGGGCAGGGCTTATACTACGAGCAGTACTTC.

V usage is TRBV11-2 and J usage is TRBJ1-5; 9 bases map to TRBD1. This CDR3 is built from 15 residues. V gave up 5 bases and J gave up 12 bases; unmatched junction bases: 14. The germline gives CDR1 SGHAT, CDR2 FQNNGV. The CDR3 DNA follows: TGTGCCAGCAGCCGTGTCCGGGACAGGGACGTCAGCCAGCATTTT. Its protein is CASSRVRDRDVSQHF.

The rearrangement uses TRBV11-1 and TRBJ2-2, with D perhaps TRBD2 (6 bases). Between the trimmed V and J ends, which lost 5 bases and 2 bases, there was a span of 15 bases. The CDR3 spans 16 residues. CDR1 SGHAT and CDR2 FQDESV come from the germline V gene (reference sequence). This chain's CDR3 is CASSPREGLNTGELFF. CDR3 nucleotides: TGTGCCAGCAGCCCCCGAGAGGGACTCAACACCGGGGAGCTGTTTTTT.

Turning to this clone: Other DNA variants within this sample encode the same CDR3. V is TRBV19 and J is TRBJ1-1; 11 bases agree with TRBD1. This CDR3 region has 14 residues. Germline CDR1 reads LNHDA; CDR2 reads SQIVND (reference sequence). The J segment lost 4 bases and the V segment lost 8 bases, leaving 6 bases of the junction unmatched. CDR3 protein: CASASGTGGTEAFF. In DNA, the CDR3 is TGTGCCAGTGCCTCCGGGACAGGGGGCACTGAAGCTTTCTTT.

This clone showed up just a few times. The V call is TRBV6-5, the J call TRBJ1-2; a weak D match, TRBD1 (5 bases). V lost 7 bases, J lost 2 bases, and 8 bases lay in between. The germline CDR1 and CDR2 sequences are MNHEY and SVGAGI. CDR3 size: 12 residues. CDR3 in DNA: TGTGCCAGCACGCAGGGAAACTATGGCTACACCTTC. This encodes CASTQGNYGYTF.

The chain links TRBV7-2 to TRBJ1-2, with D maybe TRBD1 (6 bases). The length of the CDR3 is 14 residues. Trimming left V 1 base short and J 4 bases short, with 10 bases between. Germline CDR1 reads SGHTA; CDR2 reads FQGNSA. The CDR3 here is CASSLDRAIYGYTF. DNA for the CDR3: TGTGCCAGCAGCTTAGACAGGGCAATCTATGGCTACACCTTC.